The 27 T cell receptor beta chains in this list originate from one sample, sequenced in a study of cytomegalovirus exposure and HLA in healthy donors. In the PCR, 60 Vbeta and 13 Jbeta primers were used. The table came from immunoSEQ multiplex PCR; TCRdb's copy has only in-frame clones and leaves some out. The sample has about 40,000 clones, roughly 47% seen once; the top ten hold about 12%. The specimen was PBMCs. The receptors shown here come from a human donor in good health.

This sequence joins TRBV6-5 and TRBJ2-6; no clear D gene. The CDR3 loop spans 15 amino acids. Germline V gene data show CDR1 as MNHEY and CDR2 as SVGAGI. Between the trimmed V and J ends, which lost 6 bases and 0 bases, there was a span of 9 bases. This CDR3 is CASRMGSSGANVLTF. The CDR3 region has the DNA TGTGCCAGCAGGATGGGCAGCTCTGGGGCCAACGTCCTGACTTTC.

This clone was counted a few times. This chain uses TRBV11-2 with TRBJ1-1; TRBD1 might be the D (5 bases). V was trimmed by 5 bases and J by 5 bases, leaving 15 bases between them. CDR3 length equals 14 residues. Germline V lookup: CDR1 SGHAT, CDR2 FQNNGV. CDR3 nucleotide sequence: TGTGCCAGCAGCCAGCAGGGTACCTTTACTGAAGCTTTCTTT. This sequence encodes CASSQQGTFTEAFF.

This chain links TRBV6-6 with TRBJ1-4; TRBD1 matches 9 bases. V shed 8 bases and J 7 bases; nucleotides not matched to a gene: 8. Germline V gene lookup returns CDR1 MNHNY and CDR2 SVGAGI (reference sequence). This CDR3 comprises 14 residues. The CDR3 loop reads CASGQTGGGEKLFF. The CDR3 region has the DNA TGTGCCAGCGGCCAGACAGGGGGGGGTGAAAAACTGTTTTTT.

The V call is TRBV19, the J call TRBJ2-5; 8 positions agree with TRBD2. Per germline, CDR1 LNHDA and CDR2 SQIVND (reference sequence). The CDR3 totals 16 residues. V trimming: 3 bases; J trimming: 2 bases; junction bases outside the gene matches: 8. CDR3: CASSMHQRGPQETQYF. Written as DNA, the CDR3 is TGTGCCAGTAGTATGCACCAGCGGGGGCCTCAAGAGACCCAGTACTTC. The whole variable domain, remainder taken from reference TRBV19 and TRBJ2-5, is DGGITQSPKYLFRKEGQNVTLSCEQNLNHDAMYWYRQDPGQGLRLIYYSQIVNDFQKGDIAEGYSVSREKKESFPLTVTSAQKNPTAFYLCASSMHQRGPQETQYFGPGTRLLVL.

This clone was counted only a few times. This chain joins TRBV5-1 and TRBJ2-2, with TRBD1 as a possible D gene (6 bases). V lost 3 bases and J 5 bases, leaving 11 bases between the germline ends. The germline V gene has CDR1 SGHRS and CDR2 YFSETQ. This CDR3 comprises 14 residues. For the CDR3, the DNA is TGCGCCAGCAGCTCCCGAGGGGGAACCGGGGAGCTGTTTTTT. It encodes CASSSRGGTGELFF.

This clone was seen a handful of times. V usage is TRBV6-5 and J usage is TRBJ2-7; TRBD1 is a possible D gene (5 bases). Germline values: CDR1 MNHEY, CDR2 SVGAGI. V was clipped by 6 bases and J by 2 bases, with 14 bases between them. This CDR3 comprises 14 residues. The CDR3 DNA follows: TGTGCCAGCAGGGGAATCAGGGCCCCCTACGAGCAGTACTTC. This gives the protein CASRGIRAPYEQYF.

This chain joins TRBV6-1 and TRBJ1-3; unclear D gene. CDR1 MNHNS and CDR2 SASEGT come from the germline V gene. CDR3 length: 13 residues. With 7 bases removed from V and 4 bases from J, the gap between germline ends came to 11 bases. CDR3 coding DNA: TGTGCCAGCAATCGAGGGCGCGGAAACACCATATATTTT. It codes for CASNRGRGNTIYF.

V is TRBV5-6 and J is TRBJ2-3, with 14 bases fitting TRBD2. The CDR3 sequence is 17 residues long. Germline lookup yields CDR1 SGHDT and CDR2 YYEEEE. J gave up 5 bases and V 3 bases, and 8 bases lay outside the gene matches. This chain's CDR3 is CASSSGLAGVVLDTQYF. DNA for the CDR3: TGTGCCAGCAGCTCGGGACTAGCGGGAGTAGTGCTAGATACGCAGTATTTT. Full variable domain (outside the CDR3, taken from reference TRBV5-6 and TRBJ2-3): DAGVTQSPTHLIKTRGQQVTLRCSPKSGHDTVSWYQQALGQGPQFIFQYYEEEERQRGNFPDRFSGHQFPNYSSELNVNALLLGDSALYLCASSSGLAGVVLDTQYFGPGTRLTVL.

The chain is built from TRBV5-1 and TRBJ2-5; 8 nucleotides align to TRBD2. Germline trimming cut 4 bases from V and 5 bases from J; bases unmatched to any gene: 10. CDR3 length equals 15 residues. CDR1 SGHRS and CDR2 YFSETQ come from the germline V gene. As DNA, the CDR3 is TGCGCCAGCAGCAACGGCGGGGGGCGTGAGGAGACCCAGTACTTC. This sequence encodes CASSNGGGREETQYF.

This clone came up a few times. The J gene is TRBJ2-5, the V gene TRBV7-2, with 7 bases lining up with TRBD2. Germline-derived CDR1 and CDR2 are SGHTA and FQGNSA. J gave up 2 bases and V 5 bases, and 5 bases lay outside the gene matches. This CDR3 is built from 14 residues. The CDR3 DNA is TGTGCCAGCAGCACGGGACTACGACAAGAGACCCAGTACTTC. Translating it yields CASSTGLRQETQYF.

The chain combines TRBV5-1 with TRBJ1-2; 7 nucleotides match TRBD1. The CDR3 runs to 12 residues. The V gene end was trimmed by 4 bases and the J gene end by 6 bases; junction bases not matched to a gene: 3. Germline CDR1 and CDR2: SGHRS and YFSETQ. The CDR3 is CASSPQGDGYTF. The DNA for the CDR3 is TGCGCCAGCAGCCCTCAGGGGGATGGCTACACCTTC.

The V gene is TRBV7-2, the J gene TRBJ2-7; D is uncertain. CDR1 and CDR2 from the germline V gene are SGHTA and FQGNSA. There are 14 residues in the CDR3. V was shortened by 1 base and J by 4 bases, with 11 bases between the two germline ends. Written as DNA, the CDR3 is TGTGCCAGCAGCTTAGGCGGAGCCGAGTACGAGCAGTACTTC. It specifies CASSLGGAEYEQYF.

This sequence joins TRBV2 and TRBJ1-1; 7 bases fit TRBD1. The germline CDR1 and CDR2 sequences are SNHLY and FYNNEI. This CDR3 comprises 17 residues. V gave up 9 bases and J gave up 1 base; unmatched junction bases: 17. The CDR3 region has the DNA TGTGCCAGTGTGAATCCATCCGGGACAGTCACGAACACTGAAGCTTTCTTT. Amino acids: CASVNPSGTVTNTEAFF.

The genes are TRBV9 and TRBJ2-3; 10 bases are a match to TRBD2. Germline CDR1 is SGDLS and CDR2 is YYNGEE. Losses at the gene ends were 0 bases for V and 3 bases for J; bases not matched to a gene: 4. CDR3 length: 16 residues. The CDR3 DNA reads as TGTGCCAGCAGCGTAGCGGGAGCGGGGGGGACAGATACGCAGTATTTT. Translation gives CASSVAGAGGTDTQYF. Looking up the rest from reference TRBV9 and TRBJ2-3 gives the full variable domain: DSGVTQTPKHLITATGQRVTLRCSPRSGDLSVYWYQQSLDQGLQFLIQYYNGEERAKGNILERFSAQQFPDLHSELNLSSLELGDSALYFCASSVAGAGGTDTQYFGPGTRLTVL.

This clone has a handful of counts. V is TRBV19 and J is TRBJ2-3; 8 nucleotides line up with TRBD2. There are 16 residues in the CDR3. The V segment lost 4 bases and the J segment 0 bases; nucleotides outside the gene matches: 6. Germline CDR1 and CDR2: LNHDA and SQIVND (reference sequence). CDR3 nucleotides: TGTGCCAGTAGTACCCGACTAGCGTTGAGCACAGATACGCAGTATTTT. This sequence encodes CASSTRLALSTDTQYF. Based on the CDR3 plus reference TRBV19 and TRBJ2-3, the full variable domain is DGGITQSPKYLFRKEGQNVTLSCEQNLNHDAMYWYRQDPGQGLRLIYYSQIVNDFQKGDIAEGYSVSREKKESFPLTVTSAQKNPTAFYLCASSTRLALSTDTQYFGPGTRLTVL.

In this sample, this clone turned up once. The chain carries TRBV7-2 and TRBJ2-1, with TRBD1 as a possible D gene (6 bases). V was shortened by 4 bases and J by 0 bases, with 13 bases between the two germline ends. This CDR3 spans 16 amino acids. Germline CDR1 and CDR2: SGHTA and FQGNSA. CDR3 in DNA: TGTGCCAGCAGCTCCCAGGGGCCAGGCTCCTACAATGAGCAGTTCTTC. It encodes CASSSQGPGSYNEQFF.

Remarks on this clone: One end of the junction does not line up with germline, which may come from a read error. The V and J genes are TRBV13 and TRBJ1-1; D is possibly TRBD1 (6 bases). Germline V gene sequence: CDR1 PRHDT, CDR2 FYEKMQ (reference sequence). This CDR3 region has 17 residues. The CDR3, as DNA: TGTGTCAGCAGCTTCAGGTCGGGTGCTCAGGGGCGCACTGAAGCTTTCTTT. This codes for CVSSFRSGAQGRTEAFF.

The chain carries TRBV9 and TRBJ2-7, with D possibly being TRBD1 (6 bases). The CDR3 covers 13 residues. V was pared by 4 bases and J by 1 base, with 9 bases between. The germline CDR1 and CDR2 sequences are SGDLS and YYNGEE. In DNA form, the CDR3 reads TGTGCCAGCAGCCTCGGGACATCCTACGAGCAGTACTTC. It encodes CASSLGTSYEQYF.

This clone was counted between two and nine times. This chain uses TRBV7-2 with TRBJ1-1; D gene ambiguous. CDR1 is SGHTA, CDR2 FQGNSA, per germline. The V end was cut by 1 base, the J end by 5 bases, with 11 bases between. The CDR3 contains 14 residues. In DNA form, the CDR3 reads TGTGCCAGCAGCTTAGGCGGAAAGCGAACTGAAGCTTTCTTT. Protein product: CASSLGGKRTEAFF.

The rearrangement links TRBV19 to TRBJ1-2, with TRBD1 matching over 9 bases. Germline V gives CDR1 LNHDA, CDR2 SQIVND (reference sequence). The CDR3 extends over 15 amino acids. V shed 7 bases, J shed 4 bases, and the junction held 10 bases outside the gene matches. The CDR3 bases are TGTGCCAGTAATGGGGACAGGGAGGGAACCTATGGCTACACCTTC. It translates to CASNGDREGTYGYTF.

This clone has just a few counts. V gene TRBV4-3 combines with J gene TRBJ2-5; D is possibly TRBD2 (6 bases). V was trimmed by 0 bases and J by 7 bases, leaving 12 bases between them. The CDR3 runs 14 residues. Germline lookup yields CDR1 LGHNA and CDR2 YSLEER. The CDR3 coding sequence is TGCGCCAGCAGCCAAGATTTGGGGGGTTCGACCCAGTACTTC. It specifies CASSQDLGGSTQYF.

This chain links TRBV6-6 with TRBJ2-7, with D possibly TRBD1 on 5 matching bases. Germline lookup yields CDR1 MNHNY and CDR2 SVGAGI (reference sequence). Trimming left V 2 bases short and J 6 bases short, with 11 bases between. The CDR3 loop spans 13 amino acids. CDR3 protein: CASSYTIQGEQYF. For the CDR3, the DNA is TGTGCCAGCAGTTACACAATCCAGGGCGAGCAGTACTTC.

This chain links TRBV7-9 with TRBJ2-7; 12 bases map to TRBD2. The CDR3 extends over 16 amino acids. Germline values: CDR1 SEHNR, CDR2 FQNEAQ (reference sequence). The junction had 11 bases not matched to a gene; V was cut back by 5 bases and J by 6 bases. CDR3 residues: CASSRTSSGRVSEQYF. CDR3 sequence (DNA): TGTGCCAGCAGCCGGACATCTAGCGGGAGGGTAAGCGAGCAGTACTTC.

V usage is TRBV2 and J usage is TRBJ2-7; 7 nucleotides align to TRBD2. CDR3 length equals 13 residues. CDR1 is SNHLY and CDR2 is FYNNEI in the germline V gene. V shed 11 bases, J shed 1 base, and the junction held 8 bases outside the gene matches. The CDR3 protein is CASKRDQSYEQYF. The CDR3, as DNA: TGTGCCTCGAAGCGGGATCAGTCCTACGAGCAGTACTTC.

This clone has a handful of counts. The chain recombines TRBV6-4 with TRBJ2-3; D perhaps matches TRBD2 (6 bases). This CDR3 contains 16 residues. V was shortened by 0 bases and J by 2 bases, with 12 bases between the two germline ends. Looked up from germline, CDR1 is MRHNA and CDR2 is SNTAGT. CDR3 sequence reads: CASSDSDGSPTDTQYF. The CDR3 DNA sequence: TGTGCCAGCAGTGACTCGGACGGGAGCCCCACAGATACGCAGTATTTT.

V is TRBV7-2 and J is TRBJ2-3; D is possibly TRBD1 (5 bases). Germline assignment: CDR1 SGHTA and CDR2 FQGNSA. Trimming cost V 4 bases and J 6 bases, with 26 bases left between them. This CDR3 comprises 18 residues. The CDR3 sequence: CASSSQTLLGQRADTQYF. The CDR3 DNA reads as TGTGCCAGCAGCTCCCAAACCCTTCTAGGACAACGAGCGGATACGCAGTATTTT.

This chain joins TRBV27 and TRBJ1-2, with 8 nucleotides matching TRBD1. The V segment lost 0 bases and the J segment 2 bases; nucleotides outside the gene matches: 8. The CDR3 is made up of 17 amino acids. Germline lookup yields CDR1 MNHEY and CDR2 SMNVEV (reference sequence). The CDR3 DNA reads TGTGCCAGCAGTTTATCGCGGGTACAGGGGGGGAACTATGGCTACACCTTC. Its translation: CASSLSRVQGGNYGYTF.